One sample yielded the 30 T cell receptor beta chains listed below, sequenced in a study of T cell repertoires in cytomegalovirus infection. TCRdb passed the reads through MiXCR, listing each CDR3 protein once. The table has approximately 490,000 distinct CDR3 sequences, roughly 10% seen once. The sample consisted of PBMCs. The origin of the receptors is a human donor in good health (CMV status not recorded). Some clones in this sample may be carry-over from other donors' samples.

The J gene is TRBJ2-1, the V gene TRBV20-1, with 7 nucleotides matching TRBD2. CDR3 length: 13 residues. Germline V gene data show CDR1 as DFQATT and CDR2 as SNEGSKA (reference sequence). V was pared by 6 bases and J by 6 bases, with 8 bases of the junction left unmatched. This CDR3 reads CSAPGRGSNEQFF. Written as DNA, the CDR3 is TGCAGTGCCCCGGGGAGGGGTAGCAATGAGCAGTTCTTC.

This clonotype was observed a few times. The chain joins TRBV5-4 to TRBJ1-1, with TRBD1 identical over 10 bases. The germline gives CDR1 SGHNT, CDR2 YYREEE (reference sequence). This CDR3 comprises 12 residues. V was pared by 0 bases and J by 12 bases, with 2 bases of the junction left unmatched. For the CDR3, the DNA is TGTGCCAGCAGCTTGGGACAGGGGGCAACTTTCTTT. The encoded protein is CASSLGQGATFF. The whole variable domain, remainder taken from reference TRBV5-4 and TRBJ1-1, is ETGVTQSPTHLIKTRGQQVTLRCSSQSGHNTVSWYQQALGQGPQFIFQYYREEENGRGNFPPRFSGLQFPNYSSELNVNALELDDSALYLCASSLGQGATFFGQGTRLTVV.

This clonotype showed up many times. V gene TRBV6-1 combines with J gene TRBJ2-7; D unresolved. CDR1 MNHNS and CDR2 SASEGT come from the germline V gene. V lost 8 bases to trimming and J lost 6 bases, with 14 bases between them. The CDR3 covers 12 residues. The CDR3 bases are TGTGCCAGCGGGCCGGGTTTCGGCGAGCAGTACTTC. It encodes CASGPGFGEQYF.

This clonotype was recorded many times. The genes are TRBV20-1 and TRBJ2-1; the D is unclear. The V gene's germline CDR1 is DFQATT and CDR2 SNEGSKA (reference sequence). The CDR3 is 15 residues long. The ends were cut back, 3 bases at V and 0 bases at J, with 12 bases in the middle. The CDR3 sequence: CSARHPRSSYNEQFF. The CDR3 DNA is TGCAGTGCTAGGCACCCGAGGAGCTCCTACAATGAGCAGTTCTTC.

This clonotype turned up a few times. The chain employs TRBV5-4 and TRBJ2-3; 10 nucleotides line up with TRBD2. The CDR3 totals 17 residues. Trimming cost V 0 bases and J 0 bases; bases outside gene matches: 4. Germline V gene lookup returns CDR1 SGHNT and CDR2 YYREEE (reference sequence). The CDR3 protein is CASSLVASGSSTDTQYF. For the CDR3, the DNA is TGTGCCAGCAGCTTGGTAGCTAGCGGGAGTAGCACAGATACGCAGTATTTT.

This clonotype was seen many times. The V gene is TRBV2, the J gene TRBJ1-5, with a possible D match to TRBD1 (6 bases). The germline V gene has CDR1 SNHLY and CDR2 FYNNEI. This CDR3 contains 13 residues. V shed 4 bases and J shed 6 bases, with 10 bases lying between them. CDR3 in amino acids: CASSVRGGQPQHF. In DNA, the CDR3 is TGTGCCAGCAGTGTTAGGGGGGGTCAGCCCCAGCATTTT.

Ten or more counts support this clonotype. The chain carries TRBV6-1 and TRBJ2-7, with 7 bases fitting TRBD2. After removal of 8 bases from V and 0 bases from J, the junction contained 4 bases not matched to a gene. CDR3 size: 13 residues. The germline V gene has CDR1 MNHNS and CDR2 SASEGT. CDR3 protein: CASRGESSYEQYF. CDR3 in DNA: TGTGCCAGCCGGGGGGAGAGCTCCTACGAGCAGTACTTC.

This clonotype has a count of ten or more. For the CDR3, the DNA is TGCGCCAGCAGACCAGGGGGCGCAGATACGCAGTATTTT. This codes for CASRPGGADTQYF. The chain combines TRBV5-1 with TRBJ2-3, with 8 bases lining up with TRBD1. There are 13 residues in the CDR3. Germline-derived CDR1 and CDR2 are SGHRS and YFSETQ. Trimming cost V 5 bases and J 4 bases; bases outside gene matches: 3.

Only a few counts were recorded for this clonotype. The CDR3 DNA reads TGCAGTGCTAGAGATCCCTCCGGACTAGACAATGAGCAGTTCTTC. It translates to CSARDPSGLDNEQFF. V and J are TRBV20-1 and TRBJ2-1; 7 nucleotides line up with TRBD2. Germline trimming cut 0 bases from V and 5 bases from J; bases unmatched to any gene: 7. Germline V CDR1 and CDR2: DFQATT, SNEGSKA (reference sequence). CDR3 size: 15 residues.

This sequence joins TRBV6-2 or TRBV6-3 and TRBJ2-2, with D perhaps matching TRBD1 (6 bases). V dropped 0 bases and J dropped 5 bases, with 13 bases sitting between them. The CDR3 loop spans 16 amino acids. CDR1 is MNHEY and CDR2 is SVGEGT in the germline V gene. This CDR3 is CASSYSTGSGTGELFF. CDR3 nucleotides: TGTGCCAGCAGTTACTCAACAGGGTCGGGAACCGGGGAGCTGTTTTTT.

The chain joins TRBV12-3 or TRBV12-4 to TRBJ2-1; D not certain. V was clipped by 0 bases and J by 2 bases, with 8 bases between them. The CDR3 is 15 amino acids. The CDR3 loop is CASSLAERPYNEQFF. As DNA, the CDR3 is TGTGCCAGCAGTTTAGCGGAAAGGCCCTACAATGAGCAGTTCTTC.

This clonotype was observed at least ten times. The rearrangement joins TRBV5-4 to TRBJ2-7, with 10 positions matching TRBD2. Germline-derived CDR1 and CDR2 are SGHNT and YYREEE (reference sequence). The CDR3 contains 14 residues. V lost 5 bases to trimming and J lost 2 bases; unmatched junction nucleotides: 4. CDR3 sequence reads: CASRTSGTAYEQYF. The CDR3 nucleotides are TGTGCCAGCAGAACTAGCGGGACAGCCTACGAGCAGTACTTC. Combining the CDR3 with reference TRBV5-4 and TRBJ2-7 gives the whole variable domain ETGVTQSPTHLIKTRGQQVTLRCSSQSGHNTVSWYQQALGQGPQFIFQYYREEENGRGNFPPRFSGLQFPNYSSELNVNALELDDSALYLCASRTSGTAYEQYFGPGTRLTVT.

The sample holds many counts of this clonotype. This rearrangement joins TRBV18 to TRBJ2-2; tentatively, D is TRBD2 (5 bases). The V end was cut by 3 bases, the J end by 4 bases, with 15 bases between. The CDR3 is 16 residues long. Germline V lookup: CDR1 KGHSH, CDR2 LQKENI. Here the CDR3 reads CASSPSTLASTGELFF. The DNA for the CDR3 is TGTGCCAGCTCACCGAGTACCCTAGCTTCCACCGGGGAGCTGTTTTTT.

This clonotype was seen at least ten times. V usage is TRBV28 and J usage is TRBJ2-1; 8 bases fit TRBD2. J gave up 10 bases and V 5 bases, and 10 bases lay outside the gene matches. The length of the CDR3 is 14 residues. Germline CDR1 MDHEN, CDR2 SYDVKM. The CDR3 coding sequence is TGTGCCAGCAGTAGACTAGCGACCATGGGCGAGCAGTTCTTC. Its protein product is CASSRLATMGEQFF.

This clonotype appeared many times. The chain combines TRBV11-3 with TRBJ2-1, with D hard to call. This CDR3 contains 16 residues. CDR1 SGHNT and CDR2 YENEEA come from the germline V gene. V was clipped by 5 bases and J by 4 bases, with 18 bases between them. CDR3: CASSLGARETYNEQFF. The DNA for the CDR3 is TGTGCCAGCAGCCTAGGAGCTCGCGAGACGTACAATGAGCAGTTCTTC.

In the case of this clonotype: Germline and junction disagree at one end, which may indicate a read error. The genes are TRBV5-5 and TRBJ1-1; D is possibly TRBD1 (6 bases). The CDR3 is made up of 13 amino acids. CDR1 and CDR2 (germline): SGHKS, YYEKEE (reference sequence). The CDR3 region is CASSTTGRTEAIF. The CDR3 DNA is TGTGCCAGCAGCACAACAGGGCGCACTGAAGCTATCTTT.

The chain links TRBV19 to TRBJ2-7; D gene unclear. Looked up from germline, CDR1 is LNHDA and CDR2 is SQIVND (reference sequence). With 1 base removed from V and 2 bases from J, the gap between germline ends came to 12 bases. There are 15 residues in the CDR3. The CDR3 sequence is CASSIGWAGTYEQYF. In nucleotides, the CDR3 is TGTGCCAGTAGTATAGGATGGGCTGGGACCTACGAGCAGTACTTC.

The table lists this clonotype with many counts. The chain is built from TRBV27 and TRBJ1-2; D is unclear. Germline CDR1 reads MNHEY; CDR2 reads SMNVEV (reference sequence). V shed 6 bases and J shed 6 bases, with 14 bases lying between them. The CDR3 contains 13 residues. CDR3 residues: CASSHGLFDGYTF. The CDR3 DNA sequence: TGTGCCAGCAGCCACGGACTGTTCGATGGCTACACCTTC.

This clonotype was observed a few times. The gene calls are TRBV6-1 and TRBJ1-4; unclear D gene. The CDR3 is 16 residues long. V lost 7 bases, J lost 1 base, and 16 bases lay in between. In germline, CDR1 is MNHNS, CDR2 SASEGT. CDR3 sequence reads: CASKQRARRTNEKLFF. CDR3 DNA sequence: TGTGCCAGCAAGCAAAGAGCCCGACGAACTAATGAAAAACTGTTTTTT.

This clonotype was counted at least ten times. The genes are TRBV7-3 and TRBJ2-2; TRBD2 matches 7 bases. CDR3 length: 17 amino acids. V lost 5 bases to trimming and J lost 1 base; unmatched junction nucleotides: 10. From germline, CDR1 is SGHTA and CDR2 FQGTGA. The CDR3 region is CASSPGIRGENTGELFF. For the CDR3, the DNA is TGTGCCAGCAGCCCCGGCATCCGGGGGGAGAACACCGGGGAGCTGTTTTTT.

A remark on this clonotype: This may be a read error: a much more frequent sequence differs by one nucleotide. This rearrangement joins TRBV19 to TRBJ2-1; possibly TRBD1 for D (6 bases). The CDR3 is 17 residues long. The germline V gene has CDR1 LNHDA and CDR2 SQIVND (reference sequence). The CDR3 sequence: CAISIVVTGSSYNEQFF. For the CDR3, the DNA is TGTGCCATTAGTATCGTGGTAACAGGGAGCTCCTACAATGAGCAGTTCTTC.

This clonotype was seen at least ten times. This chain connects TRBV7-8 to TRBJ1-2; D is undetermined. V lost 5 bases and J lost 5, with 6 bases in between. The CDR3 is made up of 11 amino acids. Germline V gene lookup returns CDR1 SGHVS and CDR2 FQNEAQ. The CDR3 DNA follows: TGTGCCAGCAGCGGAGAGTATGGCTACACCTTC. Protein product: CASSGEYGYTF.

The chain couples TRBV3-1 to TRBJ2-1, with a weak D call TRBD2 (6 bases). V lost 0 bases to trimming and J lost 8 bases, with 14 bases between them. The CDR3 spans 15 residues. Germline values: CDR1 LGHDT, CDR2 YNNKEL (reference sequence). DNA of the CDR3: TGTGCCAGCAGCCAAGAGGGTGAAGGGGAGGATGAGCAGTTCTTC. Its translation: CASSQEGEGEDEQFF.

This clonotype showed up just once. The V call is TRBV3-1, the J call TRBJ1-2; tentatively, D is TRBD1 (5 bases). The V gene's germline CDR1 is LGHDT and CDR2 YNNKEL (reference sequence). Trimming removed 0 bases at V and 3 bases at J, with 14 bases between. CDR3 length equals 16 residues. The CDR3 DNA follows: TGTGCCAGCAGCCAAGACCGGGACGCCCGGGACTATGGCTACACCTTC. This gives the protein CASSQDRDARDYGYTF.

This clonotype was found many times. The chain is built from TRBV7-9 and TRBJ1-4, with D perhaps TRBD1 (5 bases). V gave up 1 base and J gave up 2 bases, with 8 bases separating them. The CDR3 length is 15 residues. Looked up from germline, CDR1 is SEHNR and CDR2 is FQNEAQ (reference sequence). As DNA, the CDR3 is TGTGCCAGCAGCTTAGAAGGGGACACTAATGAAAAACTGTTTTTT. Protein sequence: CASSLEGDTNEKLFF.

The rearrangement links TRBV20-1 to TRBJ2-5; D call uncertain. Germline V lookup: CDR1 DFQATT, CDR2 SNEGSKA (reference sequence). V was cut by 1 base and J by 5 bases, with 8 bases left in between. The CDR3 spans 12 residues. CDR3 DNA: TGCAGTGCTAGAGTTTGGTCGGAGACCCAGTACTTC. It codes for CSARVWSETQYF.

Ten or more counts support this clonotype. This sequence joins TRBV12-3 or TRBV12-4 and TRBJ1-2; unclear D gene. The CDR3 spans 13 residues. Between the trimmed V and J ends, which lost 3 bases and 4 bases, there was a span of 9 bases. The CDR3 reads CASSLASRYGYTF. The CDR3 region has the DNA TGTGCCAGCAGTTTGGCCAGCCGCTATGGCTACACCTTC.

The V call is TRBV2, the J call TRBJ1-3; D unresolved. Deletions cut 8 bases from V and 0 bases from J, with 5 bases between. This CDR3 is built from 12 residues. Per germline, CDR1 SNHLY and CDR2 FYNNEI. The CDR3 sequence: CASGRSGNTIYF. For the CDR3, the DNA is TGTGCCAGCGGCCGCTCTGGAAACACCATATATTTT.

The chain recombines TRBV7-3 with TRBJ1-2; D call uncertain. V was trimmed by 2 bases and J by 7 bases, leaving 8 bases between them. The CDR3 has 12 residues. Germline V gene data show CDR1 as SGHTA and CDR2 as FQGTGA. The CDR3 coding sequence is TGTGCCAGCAGCTTAGACGGGTCTGGCTACACCTTC. Its protein product is CASSLDGSGYTF.

The genes are TRBV2 and TRBJ1-1, with D maybe TRBD1 (5 bases). CDR1 and CDR2 from the germline V gene are SNHLY and FYNNEI. Deletions cut 7 bases from V and 4 bases from J, with 13 bases between. The CDR3 sequence is 13 residues long. The CDR3 loop reads CASNPGGGTEAFF. CDR3 nucleotide sequence: TGTGCCAGCAACCCGGGGGGAGGCACTGAAGCTTTCTTT.